The next 19 T cell receptor beta chains were all read from a single sample in a study of regulatory dendritic cells for organ transplantation. Generated by immunoSEQ multiplex PCR, the TCRdb table keeps only in-frame clones and is missing some. The repertoire holds 25,000 to 30,000 clones, with approximately 81% as singletons. Input material: naive CD8+ T cells from blood. The subset was: CD45RA+ naive T cells. All receptors derive from a human donor in good health.

V gene TRBV9 combines with J gene TRBJ1-3; 7 bases agree with TRBD1. The CDR3 loop spans 16 amino acids. Trimming took 3 bases from V and 4 from J; bases not matched to a gene: 10. Germline V gene sequence: CDR1 SGDLS, CDR2 YYNGEE. CDR3 loop: CASSANPTGSGNTIYF. CDR3 bases: TGTGCCAGCAGCGCCAACCCGACAGGGTCCGGAAACACCATATATTTT.

The rearrangement links TRBV2 to TRBJ2-7; maybe TRBD1 (6 bases). In germline, CDR1 is SNHLY, CDR2 FYNNEI. V shed 8 bases and J shed 0 bases, with 17 bases lying between them. This CDR3 spans 15 amino acids. Written as DNA, the CDR3 is TGTGCCAGCGCCGGAACAGGGAAATCCTCCTACGAGCAGTACTTC. It translates to CASAGTGKSSYEQYF.

The chain is built from TRBV4-1 and TRBJ2-2; a weak D match, TRBD1 (6 bases). Per the germline V gene, CDR1 is MGHRA and CDR2 is YSYEKL. The germline V and J ends were trimmed by 1 base and 6 bases, with 12 bases remaining between them. The CDR3 runs 15 residues. The CDR3: CASSQGTGWAGELFF. The DNA of the CDR3 is TGCGCCAGCAGCCAAGGAACAGGGTGGGCCGGGGAGCTGTTTTTT.

The V call is TRBV4-1, the J call TRBJ2-1; perhaps TRBD1 as D (6 bases). Germline V CDR1 and CDR2: MGHRA, YSYEKL. V shed 4 bases and J shed 5 bases, with 15 bases lying between them. The CDR3 spans 15 residues. The CDR3 DNA follows: TGCGCCAGCAGCCTGACCGGGACAACACACAATGAGCAGTTCTTC. Protein: CASSLTGTTHNEQFF.

The rearrangement links TRBV19 to TRBJ1-5; TRBD1 matches at 8 bases. V trimming: 5 bases; J trimming: 7 bases; junction bases outside the gene matches: 13. This CDR3 is built from 16 residues. The germline CDR1 and CDR2 sequences are LNHDA and SQIVND (reference sequence). CDR3 coding DNA: TGTGCCAGTAGTGCCAGCGGACAGGGAGTGGGGCAGCCCCAGCATTTT. Its protein product is CASSASGQGVGQPQHF.

This sequence joins TRBV5-6 and TRBJ1-4; 7 nucleotides match TRBD1. The CDR3 extends over 14 amino acids. The V and J ends lost 4 bases and 8 bases, in that order; junction bases with no gene match: 8. The germline V gene encodes CDR1 SGHDT and CDR2 YYEEEE. CDR3 amino acids: CASSGGQESEKLFF. CDR3 in DNA: TGTGCCAGCAGCGGCGGACAGGAGAGCGAAAAACTGTTTTTT. Combining the CDR3 with reference TRBV5-6 and TRBJ1-4 gives the whole variable domain DAGVTQSPTHLIKTRGQQVTLRCSPKSGHDTVSWYQQALGQGPQFIFQYYEEEERQRGNFPDRFSGHQFPNYSSELNVNALLLGDSALYLCASSGGQESEKLFFGSGTQLSVL.

The V gene is TRBV10-3, the J gene TRBJ2-1; TRBD2 agrees at 8 bases. The CDR3 is 14 amino acids. Germline V gene data show CDR1 as ENHRY and CDR2 as SYGVKD. J was trimmed by 10 bases and V by 5 bases; bases with no gene match: 10. CDR3 amino acids: CAISPGGDGGEQFF. DNA for the CDR3: TGTGCCATCAGTCCGGGGGGGGACGGAGGGGAGCAGTTCTTC.

The chain links TRBV13 to TRBJ2-7, with D possibly TRBD1 on 6 matching bases. The germline V gene has CDR1 PRHDT and CDR2 FYEKMQ (reference sequence). Trimming stripped 5 bases from V and 0 bases from J, with 14 bases between. The length of the CDR3 is 15 residues. Here the CDR3 reads CASSPHRDNSYEQYF. As DNA, the CDR3 is TGTGCCAGCAGCCCCCACCGGGACAACTCCTACGAGCAGTACTTC.

A few counts support this clone. The V and J genes are TRBV5-6 and TRBJ1-6; D gene unclear. The CDR3 totals 14 residues. The germline V and J ends were trimmed by 0 bases and 7 bases, with 8 bases remaining between them. The germline CDR1 and CDR2 sequences are SGHDT and YYEEEE. CDR3 loop: CASSLGRFNSPLHF. CDR3 DNA: TGTGCCAGCAGCTTGGGGCGGTTCAATTCACCCCTCCACTTT.

This clone appeared once. The chain is built from TRBV10-2 and TRBJ2-3; 7 bases agree with TRBD1. V lost 3 bases, J lost 5 bases, and 2 bases stayed unmatched. Germline values: CDR1 WSHSY, CDR2 SAAADI. The CDR3 sequence is 13 residues long. The CDR3: CASSDSGGDTQYF. CDR3 coding DNA: TGCGCCAGCAGTGACTCAGGGGGAGATACGCAGTATTTT.

This clone was counted a few times. V gene TRBV15 combines with J gene TRBJ1-5; 8 bases align to TRBD1. This CDR3 has 14 residues. Germline V CDR1 and CDR2: LNHNV, YYDKDF (reference sequence). The V gene end was trimmed by 5 bases and the J gene end by 3 bases; junction bases not matched to a gene: 3. The DNA for the CDR3 is TGTGCCACCAGCGTGACAGGGGTCAATCAGCCCCAGCATTTT. This codes for CATSVTGVNQPQHF.

The chain uses TRBV25-1 and TRBJ2-3, with 8 bases that match TRBD1. Germline values: CDR1 MGHDK, CDR2 SYGVNS. The CDR3 loop spans 15 amino acids. The J segment lost 6 bases and the V segment lost 1 base, leaving 6 bases of the junction unmatched. The CDR3 coding sequence is TGTGCCAGCAGTGAATTTCAGGGGGCTTTTGATACGCAGTATTTT. Protein product: CASSEFQGAFDTQYF.

The rearrangement joins TRBV11-3 to TRBJ2-3; weak D call: TRBD1 (6 bases). The CDR3 consists of 14 residues. Germline V gene sequence: CDR1 SGHNT, CDR2 YENEEA. Trimming cost V 6 bases and J 3 bases, with 13 bases left between them. Here the CDR3 DNA reads TGTGCCAGCAGTCACAGGGTTGTGACAGATACGCAGTATTTT. Amino acids: CASSHRVVTDTQYF.

This clone was seen once. V usage is TRBV7-6 and J usage is TRBJ2-7; tentatively, D is TRBD2 (5 bases). The CDR3 extends over 14 amino acids. CDR1 is SGHVS and CDR2 is FNYEAQ in the germline V gene. Between the trimmed V and J ends, which lost 5 bases and 1 base, there was a span of 12 bases. This CDR3 reads CASSPLSGSYEQYF. CDR3 nucleotide sequence: TGTGCCAGCAGCCCCTTATCGGGGTCCTACGAGCAGTACTTC. Supplemented by reference TRBV7-6 and TRBJ2-7, the full variable domain reads GAGVSQSPRYKVTKRGQDVALRCDPISGHVSLYWYRQALGQGPEFLTYFNYEAQQDKSGLPNDRFSAERPEGSISTLTIQRTEQRDSAMYRCASSPLSGSYEQYFGPGTRLTVT.

V and J are TRBV6-6 and TRBJ2-5, with a weak D call TRBD2 (6 bases). Looked up from germline, CDR1 is MNHNY and CDR2 is SVGAGI (reference sequence). Trimming left V 4 bases short and J 2 bases short, with 11 bases between. CDR3 length: 14 amino acids. CDR3: CASSSRGGQETQYF. In DNA form, the CDR3 reads TGTGCCAGCAGTTCACGTGGGGGGCAAGAGACCCAGTACTTC.

This clone appeared a few times. This rearrangement joins TRBV6-6 to TRBJ2-7; 8 positions agree with TRBD1. V trimming: 5 bases; J trimming: 5 bases; junction bases outside the gene matches: 5. CDR1 is MNHNY and CDR2 is SVGAGI in the germline V gene (reference sequence). The CDR3 is 13 residues long. CDR3 DNA: TGTGCCAGCAGTCAACCGGGACAGGACGAGCAGTACTTC. This sequence encodes CASSQPGQDEQYF.

This rearrangement joins TRBV6-1 to TRBJ2-1, with 13 bases identical to TRBD2. The CDR3 consists of 16 residues. The germline V gene encodes CDR1 MNHNS and CDR2 SASEGT. After removal of 4 bases from V and 7 bases from J, the junction contained 7 bases not matched to a gene. CDR3 amino acids: CASSGLLAGGINEQFF. The CDR3 region has the DNA TGTGCCAGCAGTGGTTTACTAGCGGGGGGGATTAATGAGCAGTTCTTC.

This CDR3 reads CASSPAGSGELFF. CDR3 DNA: TGTGCCAGCAGCCCAGCGGGGTCCGGGGAGCTGTTTTTT. The chain employs TRBV7-6 and TRBJ2-2, with 7 bases lining up with TRBD2. The CDR3 consists of 13 residues. The germline V gene has CDR1 SGHVS and CDR2 FNYEAQ. The junction had 3 bases not matched to a gene; V was cut back by 5 bases and J by 6 bases.

The V gene is TRBV11-2, the J gene TRBJ2-7; 8 bases line up with TRBD2. This CDR3 region has 17 residues. The V gene end was trimmed by 6 bases and the J gene end by 0 bases; junction bases not matched to a gene: 13. Germline values: CDR1 SGHAT, CDR2 FQNNGV. CDR3 nucleotide sequence: TGTGCCAGCAGTCGCCGGGGGGGCCCAGATATCTCCTACGAGCAGTACTTC. This translates into CASSRRGGPDISYEQYF. Complete variable domain (other parts from reference TRBV11-2 and TRBJ2-7): EAGVAQSPRYKIIEKRQSVAFWCNPISGHATLYWYQQILGQGPKLLIQFQNNGVVDDSQLPKDRFSAERLKGVDSTLKIQPAKLEDSAVYLCASSRRGGPDISYEQYFGPGTRLTVT.